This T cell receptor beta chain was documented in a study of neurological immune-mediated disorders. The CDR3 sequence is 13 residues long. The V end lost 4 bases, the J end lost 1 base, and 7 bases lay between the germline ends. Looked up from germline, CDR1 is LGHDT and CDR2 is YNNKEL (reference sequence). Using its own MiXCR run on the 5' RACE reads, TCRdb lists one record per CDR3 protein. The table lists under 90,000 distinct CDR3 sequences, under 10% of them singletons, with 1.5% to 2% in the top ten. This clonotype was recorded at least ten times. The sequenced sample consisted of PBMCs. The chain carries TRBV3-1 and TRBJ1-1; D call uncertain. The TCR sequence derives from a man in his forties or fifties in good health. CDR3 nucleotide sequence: TGTGCCAGCAGCCGGACGGAGAACACTGAAGCTTTCTTT. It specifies CASSRTENTEAFF.